Presented here are 2 T cell receptor beta chains from one specimen sequenced in a study of Ad26.COV2.S vaccination and SARS-CoV-2 variants. Treatment noted: some 19 received Ad26.COV2.S at low or high dose, single or two shots; several received placebo; per-sample allocation not given. The samples were gathered on day 63 after the first injection of vaccine or placebo. The protocol was immunoSEQ multiplex PCR, while the TCRdb copy is restricted to in-frame clones and leaves out a portion. The sample comprises some 320,000 clones, roughly 80% of which are singletons, and around 2% rests with the top ten. The sequenced sample was peripheral blood, obtained in a trial of Ad26.COV2.S vaccine versus placebo. These receptors were collected from a person aged 18 to 59 who received the Ad26.COV2.S COVID-19 vaccine or a placebo.

In its sample, this clone was seen once. The gene calls are TRBV2 and TRBJ2-1; no definite D call. Deletions cut 7 bases from V and 0 bases from J, with 13 bases between. CDR1 is SNHLY, CDR2 FYNNEI, per germline. CDR3 length: 15 amino acids. CDR3 sequence reads: CASTPLDGSYNEQFF. Written as DNA, the CDR3 is TGTGCCAGCACCCCCCTGGACGGCTCCTACAATGAGCAGTTCTTC.

The chain links TRBV7-8 to TRBJ1-2, with D unresolved. The CDR3 extends over 12 amino acids. V was pared by 1 base and J by 4 bases, with 4 bases between. Per germline, CDR1 SGHVS and CDR2 FQNEAQ. This chain's CDR3 is CASSLEVYGYTF. CDR3 nucleotide sequence: TGTGCCAGCAGCTTAGAAGTCTATGGCTACACCTTC.